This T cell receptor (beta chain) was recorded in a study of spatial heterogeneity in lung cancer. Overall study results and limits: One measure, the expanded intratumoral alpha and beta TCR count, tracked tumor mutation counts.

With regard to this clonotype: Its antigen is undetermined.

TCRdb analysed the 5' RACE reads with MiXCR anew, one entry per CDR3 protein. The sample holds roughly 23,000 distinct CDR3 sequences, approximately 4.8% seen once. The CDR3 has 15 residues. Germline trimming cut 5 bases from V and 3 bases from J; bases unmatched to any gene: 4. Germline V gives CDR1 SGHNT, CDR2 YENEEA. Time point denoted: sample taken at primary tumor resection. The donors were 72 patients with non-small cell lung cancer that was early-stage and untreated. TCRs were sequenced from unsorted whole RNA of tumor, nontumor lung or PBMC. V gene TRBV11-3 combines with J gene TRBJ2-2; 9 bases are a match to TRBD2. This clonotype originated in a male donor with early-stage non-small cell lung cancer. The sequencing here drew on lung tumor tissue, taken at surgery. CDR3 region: CASSKAGGDTGELFF. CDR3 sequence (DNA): TGTGCCAGCAGCAAAGCGGGGGGCGACACCGGGGAGCTGTTTTTT.